A selection of T cell receptor beta chains follows, all from one sample in a study of human T cells and chemical hapten exposure. A single record per CDR3 protein comes from TCRdb applying MiXCR to the RACE reads. The repertoire holds nearly 85,000 distinct CDR3 sequences, with roughly 11% as singletons. Source: whole blood, taken in connection with sensitization to the hapten diphenylcyclopropenone (DPC). Every receptor here comes from a man aged 18 to 29 with alopecia areata. Some clones in this sample may be carry-over from other donors' samples. The CDR3 runs from the conserved cysteine through the conserved F or W. A row's size may be missing; if present it is once, few, many or a size class.

>many|TRBJ2-5|TRBV7-3
CASSPSGVQETQYF
>many|TRBJ2-4|TRBV29-1
CSVVQELAKNIQYF
>-|TRBJ1-1|TRBV9
CASSVGGGTGKNTEAFF
>-|TRBJ1-1|TRBV6-1
CAVVSGVVNTEAFF
>few|TRBJ1-1|TRBV9
CASSVGQGARWNTEAFF
>few|TRBJ2-1|TRBV28
CASSFRFEQFF
>-|TRBJ1-2|TRBV2
CASSDRQGLSGYTF
>-|TRBJ2-1|TRBV2
CATRSFSGLDGEQFF
>many|TRBJ1-5|TRBV12-2
CASRARDRSNQPQHF
>many|TRBJ1-2|TRBV6-5
CASSGTNRLIGYTF
>-|TRBJ2-1|TRBV28
CASSSTPQQFF
>many|TRBJ1-2|TRBV20-1
CSARGQDRTYGYTF
>-|TRBJ2-7|TRBV7-2
CASSLPTAGYEQYF
>-|TRBJ2-2|TRBV10-1
CASSGPTGELFF
>few|TRBJ2-1|TRBV7-9
CASSPRDAPGLAAYNEQFF
>-|TRBJ2-4|TRBV12-3/TRBV12-4
CASRLAGGRSIQYF
>-|TRBJ1-6|TRBV6-2/TRBV6-3
CASSLSPKGVRSPLHF
>-|TRBJ1-2|TRBV6-5
CASSYSTATNYGYTF